These 9 T cell receptor beta chains were sequenced from one sample in a study of T-cell reconstitution after alpha-beta-depleted transplantation in children. Unique molecular identifiers were incorporated during preparation of the TCRbeta library. TCRdb called the PCR reads again in MiXCR, with one record for every CDR3 protein. The data hold under 20,000 distinct CDR3 sequences, with over 10% observed a single time. The sample in question was PBMCs, mostly from graft donor cells, obtained 60 days after TCRalphabeta/CD19-depleted stem cell transplant. Every receptor here comes from a female patient aged 2-9 years who had a stem cell transplant for congenital amegakaryocytic thrombocytopenia, so the T cells may come from the graft donor.

This clonotype was recorded many times. V usage is TRBV3-1 and J usage is TRBJ1-2; no reliable D call. This CDR3 has 16 residues. CDR1 is LGHDT and CDR2 is YNNKEL in the germline V gene (reference sequence). V was cut by 4 bases and J by 2 bases, with 17 bases left in between. The CDR3 region has the DNA TGTGCCAGCAGCCGGCTCAGCAACGGAGGGAACTATGGCTACACCTTC. Translating gives CASSRLSNGGNYGYTF. The full variable domain, rest sourced from reference TRBV3-1 and TRBJ1-2, is DTAVSQTPKYLVTQMGNDKSIKCEQNLGHDTMYWYKQDSKKFLKIMFSYNNKELIINETVPNRFSPKSPDKAHLNLHINSLELGDSAVYFCASSRLSNGGNYGYTFGSGTRLTVV.

The V gene is TRBV30, the J gene TRBJ2-1, with 7 bases matching TRBD2. This CDR3 comprises 13 residues. Germline CDR1 is GTSNPN and CDR2 is SVGIG (reference sequence). The V and J ends lost 4 bases and 4 bases, in that order; junction bases with no gene match: 4. The CDR3 DNA reads as TGTGCCTGGACGCGGGGGATGTACAATGAGCAGTTCTTC. The encoded protein is CAWTRGMYNEQFF.

Ten or more counts support this clonotype. J is TRBJ2-3 and V is TRBV5-6; D is undetermined. In germline, CDR1 is SGHDT, CDR2 YYEEEE. This CDR3 contains 13 residues. With 0 bases removed from V and 6 bases from J, the gap between germline ends came to 8 bases. CDR3 residues: CASSLGPGDTQYF. The CDR3 DNA reads as TGTGCCAGCAGCTTGGGGCCCGGGGATACGCAGTATTTT.

Ten or more counts support this clonotype. V usage is TRBV20-1 and J usage is TRBJ2-3; 11 nucleotides agree with TRBD2. In germline, CDR1 is DFQATT, CDR2 SNEGSKA (reference sequence). With 5 bases clipped from V and 9 bases from J, the junction kept 10 bases outside the gene matches. The CDR3 totals 14 residues. Written as DNA, the CDR3 is TGCAGTGCTTGCAAACCGGGACTAGCGGAAACGCAGTATTTT. This encodes CSACKPGLAETQYF.

Ten or more counts support this clonotype. The rearrangement links TRBV7-8 to TRBJ2-5, with no clear D. Germline V gives CDR1 SGHVS, CDR2 FQNEAQ. The V gene lost 0 bases and the J gene lost 5 bases, with 7 bases spanning the gap. The CDR3 has 13 residues. CDR3: CASSLASKETQYF. The CDR3 region has the DNA TGTGCCAGCAGCTTAGCTTCCAAGGAGACCCAGTACTTC.

This clonotype appeared many times. The chain recombines TRBV29-1 with TRBJ2-5; D gene unclear. The CDR3 runs 12 residues. CDR1 and CDR2 (germline): SQVTM, ANQGSEA. Trimming removed 3 bases from V and 2 bases from J, with 7 bases in between. Here the CDR3 DNA reads TGCAGCGTTGATAATGCGCAAGAGACCCAGTACTTC. This gives the protein CSVDNAQETQYF.

This clonotype was detected ten times or more. CDR3 region: CASNAARRGYTF. CDR3 coding DNA: TGTGCCAGCAACGCAGCCCGGAGGGGCTACACCTTC. V gene TRBV12-3 or TRBV12-4 combines with J gene TRBJ1-2; D unclear. The CDR3 length is 12 residues. The ends were cut back, 7 bases at V and 8 bases at J, with 14 bases in the middle.

The rearrangement links TRBV5-1 to TRBJ2-7, with D possibly TRBD2 on 6 matching bases. This CDR3 is 15 amino acids long. The V gene lost 0 bases and the J gene lost 2 bases, with 12 bases spanning the gap. The germline V gene encodes CDR1 SGHRS and CDR2 YFSETQ. The CDR3 nucleotides are TGCGCCAGCAGCTTGGACGGGACTTCGGCCTACGAGCAGTACTTC. This encodes CASSLDGTSAYEQYF.

The chain employs TRBV25-1 and TRBJ2-2; D is unclear. Trimming removed 4 bases at V and 7 bases at J, with 10 bases between. CDR1 MGHDK and CDR2 SYGVNS come from the germline V gene. This CDR3 region has 13 residues. As DNA, the CDR3 is TGTGCCAGCAGTGTCGAGTGGATCGGGGAGCTGTTTTTT. Translating it yields CASSVEWIGELFF. The full variable domain, with the rest looked up from reference TRBV25-1 and TRBJ2-2, is EADIYQTPRYLVIGTGKKITLECSQTMGHDKMYWYQQDPGMELHLIHYSYGVNSTEKGDLSSESTVSRIRTEHFPLTLESARPSHTSQYLCASSVEWIGELFFGEGSRLTVL.